Here is one T cell receptor (beta chain) with its context. This sample is part of a study of T cell changes during pregnancy in multiple sclerosis. The protocol was immunoSEQ multiplex PCR, while the TCRdb copy is restricted to in-frame clones and leaves out a portion. The profile covers tens of thousands of clones, with roughly 91% appearing a single time and around 4.2% taken by the ten largest. This sequence originates from a female donor in good health, enrolled as a control in a pregnancy study. Sequencing used peripheral blood, obtained in the second trimester of pregnancy.

Here the CDR3 reads CASSPIGGQGSYEQYF. CDR3 in DNA: TGTGCCAGCTCGCCTATCGGAGGACAGGGGTCCTACGAGCAGTACTTC. This chain links TRBV18 with TRBJ2-7; 9 bases map to TRBD1. Trimming took 6 bases from V and 1 from J; bases not matched to a gene: 10. The CDR3 length is 16 residues. Germline V gene sequence: CDR1 KGHSH, CDR2 LQKENI.